This entry concerns a single TCR beta chain. Its antigen is still unknown. There are no base qualities to consult, and no much larger clone falls within one base. Each collaborating institution followed its own protocols to collect whole blood in K2EDTA tubes. For TCRbeta analysis, collaborators shipped samples in one of three forms: frozen whole blood, isolated PBMCs, or DNA extracted from either of those sample types. This record belongs to a study of blood T cell repertoires in COVID-19 (dated by TCRdb to the early 2020s). Background on the whole study: Collaborator samples came from the United States, Italy and Spain and covered acute and convalescent phases of COVID-19. The material from the prospective study consisted of cDNA or gDNA derived from T cells, B-cell-depleted T cells, or PBMCs. Subjects who had been exposed to COVID-19, were actively infected with it, or had recovered from it provided the deeply sampled blood TCRbeta repertoires that made up the dataset. A freely available public database, intended as a resource for researchers studying the immune response to SARS-CoV-2, is where the repertoires were released. The samples were drawn from the first 160 participants of the ongoing ImmuneRACE study and from under 1,500 subjects provided by 6 global collaborators. A de-identified subject ID, COVID-19 status, age in years and sex were almost always included in the sample metadata. HLA class I and class II types, where available, came from metadata supplied by the sample provider rather than from assay-based typing. Beyond this particular receptor, the publication reports: The quantity of clinical and demographic metadata differed by source and by participant and was supplied without curation.

The immunoSEQ Assay, a bias-controlled multiplex PCR, was used to amplify TCRbeta CDR3 regions from genomic DNA. Per the original workflow: Within the assay, amplification of reference gene primers was used to estimate how many nucleated cells each sample contained. Sequence reads were collapsed and filtered to measure the absolute abundance of every unique TCRbeta CDR3 rearrangement. Productive Simpson clonality was computed per sample as the square root of Simpson's diversity index over productive rearrangements. TCRdb re-hosts the immuneACCESS table, in-frame sequences only. Its copies lack some clones; in the studies checked, an unresolved V gene accounts for under half of them, and the cause for the rest is not known. That table furnishes V, J and clone size, whereas the DNA furnished D and trimming. The sample contains about 130,000 clones, roughly 90% of them found a single time. Roughly 3.7% of the sample lies in the top ten.

Sequencing was performed on peripheral blood. The receptor comes from a man in his forties or fifties with active COVID-19.

CDR3 sequence: CASRAREGGLNTQYF. DNA sequence: TGTGCCAGCAGAGCGCGGGAGGGCGGTTTAAATACGCAGTATTTT. The V gene is TRBV2 and the J gene is TRBJ2-3, and 9 junction bases match TRBD2. CDR3 length: 15 amino acids, cysteine to phenylalanine. Left in the record is the CDR3 DNA by itself, 45 bases read in frame from the first base. The germline V gene sets CDR1 to SNHLY and CDR2 to FYNNEI. V loses 6 bases at its end and J loses 7 bases; junction bases beyond the gene matches: 11.